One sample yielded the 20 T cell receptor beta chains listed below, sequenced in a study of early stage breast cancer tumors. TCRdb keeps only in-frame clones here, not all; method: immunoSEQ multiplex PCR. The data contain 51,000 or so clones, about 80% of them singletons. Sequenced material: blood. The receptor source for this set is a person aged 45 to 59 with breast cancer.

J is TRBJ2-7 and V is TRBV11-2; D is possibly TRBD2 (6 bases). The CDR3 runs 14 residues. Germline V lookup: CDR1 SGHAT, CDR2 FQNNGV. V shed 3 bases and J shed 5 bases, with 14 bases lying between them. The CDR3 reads CASSFRDWDHEQYF. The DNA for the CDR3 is TGTGCCAGCAGCTTCCGGGACTGGGACCACGAGCAGTACTTC.

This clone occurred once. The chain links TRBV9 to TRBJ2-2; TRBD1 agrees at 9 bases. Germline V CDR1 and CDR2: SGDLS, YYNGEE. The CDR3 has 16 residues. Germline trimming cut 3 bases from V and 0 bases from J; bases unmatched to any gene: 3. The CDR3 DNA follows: TGTGCCAGCAGCGCCCGGACAGGGGCGAACACCGGGGAGCTGTTTTTT. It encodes CASSARTGANTGELFF. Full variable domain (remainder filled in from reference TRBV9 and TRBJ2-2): DSGVTQTPKHLITATGQRVTLRCSPRSGDLSVYWYQQSLDQGLQFLIQYYNGEERAKGNILERFSAQQFPDLHSELNLSSLELGDSALYFCASSARTGANTGELFFGEGSRLTVL.

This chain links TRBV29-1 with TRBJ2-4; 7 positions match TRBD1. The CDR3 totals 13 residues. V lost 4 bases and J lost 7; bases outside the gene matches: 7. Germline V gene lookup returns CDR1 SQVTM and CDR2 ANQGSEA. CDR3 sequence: CSVGGTDGNIQYF. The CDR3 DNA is TGCAGCGTTGGGGGGACAGACGGGAACATTCAGTACTTC.

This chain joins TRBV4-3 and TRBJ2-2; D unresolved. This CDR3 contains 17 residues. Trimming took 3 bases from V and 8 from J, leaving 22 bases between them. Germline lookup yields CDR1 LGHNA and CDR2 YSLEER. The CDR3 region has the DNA TGCGCCAGCAGCCAGGGGTTCGGGCTTCCAAGAGGAGGGGAGCTGTTTTTT. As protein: CASSQGFGLPRGGELFF.

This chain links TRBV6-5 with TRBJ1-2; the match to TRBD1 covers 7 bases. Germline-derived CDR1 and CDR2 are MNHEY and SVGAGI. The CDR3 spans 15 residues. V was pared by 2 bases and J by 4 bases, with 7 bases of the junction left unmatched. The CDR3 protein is CASSYPRGSGYGYTF. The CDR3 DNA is TGTGCCAGCAGTTACCCCAGGGGGTCGGGCTATGGCTACACCTTC.

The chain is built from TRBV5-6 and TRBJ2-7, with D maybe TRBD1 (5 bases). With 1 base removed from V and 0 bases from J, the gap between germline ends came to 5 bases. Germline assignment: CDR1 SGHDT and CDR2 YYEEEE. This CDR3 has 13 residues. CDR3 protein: CASSLQGSYEQYF. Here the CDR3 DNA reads TGTGCCAGCAGCTTGCAGGGCTCCTACGAGCAGTACTTC.

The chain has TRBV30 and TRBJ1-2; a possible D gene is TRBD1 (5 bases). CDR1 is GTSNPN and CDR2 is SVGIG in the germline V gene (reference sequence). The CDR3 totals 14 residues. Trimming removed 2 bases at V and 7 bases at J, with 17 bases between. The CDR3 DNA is TGTGCCTGGAGTCAAGGACACTTCGCGGCTGGCTACACCTTC. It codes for CAWSQGHFAAGYTF.

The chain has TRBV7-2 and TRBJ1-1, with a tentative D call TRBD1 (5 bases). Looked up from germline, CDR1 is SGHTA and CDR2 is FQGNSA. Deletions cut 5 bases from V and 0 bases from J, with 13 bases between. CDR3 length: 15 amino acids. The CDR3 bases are TGTGCCAGCAGCATCCGGGACGGCCTGAACACTGAAGCTTTCTTT. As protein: CASSIRDGLNTEAFF.

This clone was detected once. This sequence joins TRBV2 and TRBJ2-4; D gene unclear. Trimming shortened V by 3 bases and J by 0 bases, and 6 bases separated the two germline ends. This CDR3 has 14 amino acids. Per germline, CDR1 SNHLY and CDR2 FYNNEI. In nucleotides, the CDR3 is TGTGCCAGCAGTGAGGTTCTAGCCAAAAACATTCAGTACTTC. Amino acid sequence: CASSEVLAKNIQYF.

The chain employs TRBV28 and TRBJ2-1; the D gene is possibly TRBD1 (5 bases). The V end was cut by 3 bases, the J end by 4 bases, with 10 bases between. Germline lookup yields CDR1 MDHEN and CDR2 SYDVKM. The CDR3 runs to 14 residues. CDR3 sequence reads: CASSFPTGYNEQFF. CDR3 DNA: TGTGCCAGCAGTTTCCCCACAGGATACAATGAGCAGTTCTTC.

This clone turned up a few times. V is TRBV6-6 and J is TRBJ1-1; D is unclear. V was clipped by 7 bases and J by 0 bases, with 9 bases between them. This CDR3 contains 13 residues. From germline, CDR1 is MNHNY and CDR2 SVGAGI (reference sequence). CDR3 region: CASITSLNTEAFF. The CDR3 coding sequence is TGTGCCAGCATCACGTCGCTGAACACTGAAGCTTTCTTT.

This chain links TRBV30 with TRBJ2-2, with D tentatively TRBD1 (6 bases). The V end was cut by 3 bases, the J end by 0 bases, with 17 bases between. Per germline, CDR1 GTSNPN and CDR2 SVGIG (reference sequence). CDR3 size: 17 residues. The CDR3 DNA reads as TGTGCCTGGAGCATAAGTTTGGGACAAGCGAACACCGGGGAGCTGTTTTTT. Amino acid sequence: CAWSISLGQANTGELFF.

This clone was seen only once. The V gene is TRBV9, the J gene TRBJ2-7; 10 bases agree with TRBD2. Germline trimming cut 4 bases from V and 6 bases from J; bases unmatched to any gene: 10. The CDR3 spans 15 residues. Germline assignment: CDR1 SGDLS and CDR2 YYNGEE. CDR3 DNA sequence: TGTGCCAGCAGCAACCAAGCGGGGGGGCTGGGCGAGCAGTACTTC. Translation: CASSNQAGGLGEQYF.

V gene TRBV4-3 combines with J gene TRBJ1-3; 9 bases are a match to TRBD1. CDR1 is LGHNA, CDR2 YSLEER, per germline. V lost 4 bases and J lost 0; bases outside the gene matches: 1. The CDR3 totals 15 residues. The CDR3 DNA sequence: TGCGCCAGCAGCCGGGACAGGGCCTCTGGAAACACCATATATTTT. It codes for CASSRDRASGNTIYF.

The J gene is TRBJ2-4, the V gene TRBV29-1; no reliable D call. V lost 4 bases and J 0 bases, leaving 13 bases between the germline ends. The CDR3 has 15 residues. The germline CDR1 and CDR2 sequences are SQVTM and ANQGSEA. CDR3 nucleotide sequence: TGCAGCGTTGGCACACCCTCACTAGCCAAAAACATTCAGTACTTC. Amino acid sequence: CSVGTPSLAKNIQYF.

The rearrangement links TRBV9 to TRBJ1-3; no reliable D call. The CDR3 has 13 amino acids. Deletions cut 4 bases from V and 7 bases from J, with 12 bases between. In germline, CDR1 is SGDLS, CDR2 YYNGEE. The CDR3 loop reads CASSLAAGNTIYF. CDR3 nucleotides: TGTGCCAGCAGCCTTGCCGCGGGGAACACCATATATTTT.

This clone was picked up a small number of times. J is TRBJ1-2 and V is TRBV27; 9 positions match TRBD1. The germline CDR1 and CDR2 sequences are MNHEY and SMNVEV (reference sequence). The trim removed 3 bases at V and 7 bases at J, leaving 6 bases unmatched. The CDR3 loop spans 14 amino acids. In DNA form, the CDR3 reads TGTGCCAGCAGTTTCTTGGACAGGGGAGGTGGCTACACCTTC. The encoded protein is CASSFLDRGGGYTF.

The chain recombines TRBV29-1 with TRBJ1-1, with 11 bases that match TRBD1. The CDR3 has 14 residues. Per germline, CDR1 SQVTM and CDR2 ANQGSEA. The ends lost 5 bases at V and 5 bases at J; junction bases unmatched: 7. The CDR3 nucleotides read TGCAGCGTTTCTGGACAGGGGGCGCGGACTGAAGCTTTCTTT. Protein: CSVSGQGARTEAFF.

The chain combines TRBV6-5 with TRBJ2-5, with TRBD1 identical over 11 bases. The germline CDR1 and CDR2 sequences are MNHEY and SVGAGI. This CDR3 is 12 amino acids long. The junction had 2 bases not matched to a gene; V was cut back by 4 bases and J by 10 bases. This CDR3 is CASSWGQGVQYF. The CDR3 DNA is TGTGCCAGCAGTTGGGGACAGGGGGTCCAGTACTTC.

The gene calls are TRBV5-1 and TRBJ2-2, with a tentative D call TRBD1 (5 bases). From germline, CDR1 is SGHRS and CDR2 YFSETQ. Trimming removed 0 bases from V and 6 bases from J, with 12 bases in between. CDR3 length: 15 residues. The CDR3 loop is CASSLEPGSAGELFF. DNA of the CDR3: TGCGCCAGCAGCTTGGAGCCAGGGTCGGCCGGGGAGCTGTTTTTT.